The 7 T cell receptor beta chains listed next were all sequenced from one sample in a study of T cell responses to AZD1222 COVID-19 vaccine. The protocol was immunoSEQ multiplex PCR, while the TCRdb copy is restricted to in-frame clones and leaves out a portion. The data hold some 180,000 clones, with about nine tenths observed a single time. The sample here was peripheral blood, taken 28 days after the second AZD1222 dose. These TCRs come from an adult who received the AZD1222 COVID-19 vaccine.

The genes are TRBV19 and TRBJ1-2; maybe TRBD1 (5 bases). The CDR3 has 15 residues. Germline loops: CDR1 LNHDA, CDR2 SQIVND (reference sequence). V was shortened by 5 bases and J by 4 bases, with 17 bases between the two germline ends. The CDR3 nucleotides are TGTGCCAGTAGTGTCTCTTCGACAGTTCTCTATGGCTACACCTTC. Amino acid sequence: CASSVSSTVLYGYTF.

V and J are TRBV18 and TRBJ1-1, with TRBD1 as a possible D gene (5 bases). V was shortened by 5 bases and J by 10 bases, with 11 bases between the two germline ends. CDR1 is KGHSH, CDR2 LQKENI, per germline. The CDR3 runs 11 residues. CDR3 DNA sequence: TGTGCCAGCTCAGGTGGACACGGAGCTTTCTTT. It yields the protein CASSGGHGAFF.

The chain has TRBV9 and TRBJ2-1; TRBD2 is a possible D gene (6 bases). The V and J ends lost 0 bases and 2 bases respectively, with 6 bases between them. Germline V lookup: CDR1 SGDLS, CDR2 YYNGEE. This CDR3 has 14 residues. DNA of the CDR3: TGTGCCAGCAGCGTAGCGGGGGCCTACAATGAGCAGTTCTTC. Translating it yields CASSVAGAYNEQFF. The full variable domain, in which reference TRBV9 and TRBJ2-1 provide the parts outside the CDR3, is DSGVTQTPKHLITATGQRVTLRCSPRSGDLSVYWYQQSLDQGLQFLIQYYNGEERAKGNILERFSAQQFPDLHSELNLSSLELGDSALYFCASSVAGAYNEQFFGPGTRLTVL.

This chain joins TRBV5-1 and TRBJ2-7; D is perhaps TRBD1 (6 bases). This CDR3 comprises 14 residues. Deletions cut 0 bases from V and 2 bases from J, with 9 bases between. CDR1 and CDR2 (germline): SGHRS, YFSETQ. DNA for the CDR3: TGCGCCAGCAGCTTGGCTCCAGGGGCCTACGAGCAGTACTTC. Residues: CASSLAPGAYEQYF.

The CDR3 region is CATSKGGGALNTEAFF. CDR3 sequence (DNA): TGTGCCACCAGCAAAGGGGGCGGTGCCCTGAACACTGAAGCTTTCTTT. The gene calls are TRBV15 and TRBJ1-1, with TRBD1 matching over 7 bases. From germline, CDR1 is LNHNV and CDR2 YYDKDF (reference sequence). CDR3 length: 16 amino acids. V lost 4 bases and J lost 0; bases outside the gene matches: 8.

This clone appeared a few times. The gene calls are TRBV20-1 and TRBJ2-7; no definite D call. This CDR3 has 11 amino acids. The germline gives CDR1 DFQATT, CDR2 SNEGSKA (reference sequence). V lost 3 bases and J lost 4, with 7 bases in between. The CDR3 region is CSARILYEQYF. CDR3 nucleotides: TGCAGTGCTAGGATCTTGTACGAGCAGTACTTC.

The chain uses TRBV6-4 and TRBJ2-3; tentative D call: TRBD2 (5 bases). The CDR3 has 11 amino acids. Trimming took off 5 bases at V and 8 bases at J, with 8 bases between the two ends. CDR1 and CDR2 from the germline V gene are MRHNA and SNTAGT. The CDR3, as DNA: TGTGCCAGCAGTAGCGGTGGTACGCAGTATTTT. Protein: CASSSGGTQYF.